The 25 T cell receptor beta chains below all came from one sample that was sequenced in a study of CXCR3 chemokines and chemotherapy response in bladder cancer. TCRdb reprocessed the PCR reads via MiXCR and lists one record per CDR3 protein. The sample shows roughly 2,000 distinct CDR3 sequences, 6.5% to 9% of them seen only once. This material was acquired from a patient whose treatment included neoadjuvant chemotherapy. These TCRs come from a human donor with bladder cancer that responded to neoadjuvant chemotherapy.

This clonotype is judged medium-sized. V and J are TRBV6-6 and TRBJ2-2; D is perhaps TRBD1 or TRBD2 (5 bases each). The V end lost 5 bases, the J end lost 5 bases, and 21 bases lay between the germline ends. The CDR3 has 17 residues. Germline values: CDR1 MNHNY, CDR2 SVGAGI (reference sequence). CDR3 DNA sequence: TGTGCCAGCAGTCCTAGGGGACCTAGACGATTAACCGGGGAGCTGTTTTTT. Translation: CASSPRGPRRLTGELFF.

This clonotype showed up just a few times. The CDR3 loop is CASIGPAMLASYEQYF. CDR3 coding DNA: TGTGCCTCCATCGGTCCAGCGATGCTAGCGTCCTACGAGCAGTACTTC. The chain joins TRBV6-1 to TRBJ2-7; maybe TRBD2 (6 bases). The CDR3 runs 16 residues. The V gene's germline CDR1 is MNHNS and CDR2 SASEGT. V shed 11 bases and J shed 1 base, with 24 bases lying between them.

The chain joins TRBV12-3 or TRBV12-4 to TRBJ2-7, with a weak D call TRBD2 (6 bases). Between the trimmed V and J ends, which lost 3 bases and 7 bases, there was a span of 10 bases. This CDR3 spans 12 amino acids. The CDR3 nucleotides read TGTGCCAGCAGTTTCCCGGGGGAGGAGCAGTACTTC. Residues: CASSFPGEEQYF.

V is TRBV18 and J is TRBJ1-4; D gene ambiguous. CDR3 size: 15 residues. Looked up from germline, CDR1 is KGHSH and CDR2 is LQKENI. The V and J ends lost 6 bases and 6 bases respectively, with 17 bases between them. CDR3 DNA sequence: TGTGCCAGCTCTACAAATCCAGGAGGGCATGAAAAACTGTTTTTT. Translating it yields CASSTNPGGHEKLFF.

This clonotype is medium-sized (0.01 to 0.1%). The chain links TRBV27 to TRBJ1-2, with 7 nucleotides matching TRBD1. Germline trimming cut 5 bases from V and 6 bases from J; bases unmatched to any gene: 12. In germline, CDR1 is MNHEY, CDR2 SMNVEV (reference sequence). This CDR3 contains 15 residues. The CDR3 reads CASSQLKDRAHGYTF. CDR3 coding DNA: TGTGCCAGCAGTCAACTAAAAGACAGGGCGCATGGCTACACCTTC.

By share, this clonotype counts as hyperexpanded. V is TRBV7-2 and J is TRBJ2-1; 9 bases align to TRBD1. J lost 15 bases, V lost 0 bases, and 6 bases had no gene match. Germline V gene data show CDR1 as SGHTA and CDR2 as FQGNSA. The CDR3 totals 13 residues. CDR3 sequence: CASSLASGTGPFF. The CDR3 nucleotides are TGTGCCAGCAGCTTAGCGTCAGGGACAGGGCCGTTCTTC.

The chain combines TRBV20-1 with TRBJ1-1, with 7 bases fitting TRBD1. The J segment lost 5 bases and the V segment lost 5 bases, leaving 8 bases of the junction unmatched. Germline V CDR1 and CDR2: DFQATT, SNEGSKA (reference sequence). This CDR3 is 13 amino acids long. The CDR3 protein is CSADDRDVTEAFF. The DNA for the CDR3 is TGCAGTGCTGACGACAGGGATGTGACTGAAGCTTTCTTT.

A few counts support this clonotype. The rearrangement joins TRBV20-1 to TRBJ1-6; 8 bases match TRBD1. The germline CDR1 and CDR2 sequences are DFQATT and SNEGSKA (reference sequence). This CDR3 contains 14 residues. Losses at the gene ends were 4 bases for V and 8 bases for J; bases not matched to a gene: 7. The CDR3, as DNA: TGCAGTGCTATCCGAGACAGGGGTGATTCACCCCTCCACTTT. Its translation: CSAIRDRGDSPLHF.

The chain carries TRBV15 and TRBJ2-5; the D gene is possibly TRBD2 (6 bases). The CDR3 extends over 16 amino acids. CDR1 and CDR2 (germline): LNHNV, YYDKDF (reference sequence). V shed 0 bases and J shed 7 bases, with 18 bases lying between them. The CDR3 loop reads CATSRDRGAGGGTQYF. The CDR3 nucleotides read TGTGCCACCAGCAGAGATCGGGGAGCGGGTGGCGGGACCCAGTACTTC.

Ten or more counts support this clonotype. V is TRBV27 and J is TRBJ2-7, with 9 bases matching TRBD1. CDR3 length: 15 amino acids. Per the germline V gene, CDR1 is MNHEY and CDR2 is SMNVEV (reference sequence). Losses at the gene ends were 5 bases for V and 5 bases for J; bases not matched to a gene: 10. The CDR3 sequence: CASSLRTGDGNEQYF. As DNA, the CDR3 is TGTGCCAGCAGTCTCCGGACAGGGGATGGCAACGAGCAGTACTTC.

This clonotype was found many times. The rearrangement uses TRBV19 and TRBJ2-2, with 13 bases fitting TRBD2. Germline CDR1 is LNHDA and CDR2 is SQIVND (reference sequence). This CDR3 has 16 amino acids. The V gene end was trimmed by 3 bases and the J gene end by 9 bases; junction bases not matched to a gene: 7. The CDR3 DNA sequence: TGTGCCAGTAGTATCAGACTAGCGGGGGGCGTGAGGGAGCTGTTTTTT. Protein product: CASSIRLAGGVRELFF. The entire variable domain, with the rest obtained from reference TRBV19 and TRBJ2-2, is as follows: DGGITQSPKYLFRKEGQNVTLSCEQNLNHDAMYWYRQDPGQGLRLIYYSQIVNDFQKGDIAEGYSVSREKKESFPLTVTSAQKNPTAFYLCASSIRLAGGVRELFFGEGSRLTVL.

The chain recombines TRBV7-9 with TRBJ1-3; tentatively, D is TRBD1 (5 bases). CDR1 is SEHNR, CDR2 FQNEAQ, per germline (reference sequence). Trimming cost V 3 bases and J 0 bases, with 18 bases left between them. The CDR3 runs to 18 residues. Here the CDR3 reads CASSLGVGHPSSGNTIYF. DNA for the CDR3: TGTGCCAGCAGCTTGGGGGTAGGACACCCGAGCTCTGGAAACACCATATATTTT.

This clonotype rates as medium-sized (0.01 to 0.1%). The chain couples TRBV30 to TRBJ2-1; a possible D gene is TRBD2 (5 bases). CDR1 is GTSNPN, CDR2 SVGIG, per germline (reference sequence). This CDR3 contains 11 residues. V lost 3 bases and J 9 bases, leaving 9 bases between the germline ends. CDR3 sequence: CAWSNEGEQFF. The DNA of the CDR3 is TGTGCCTGGAGCAATGAGGGTGAGCAGTTCTTC. Filled out from reference TRBV30 and TRBJ2-1, the complete variable domain reads SQTIHQWPATLVQPVGSPLSLECTVEGTSNPNLYWYRQAAGRGLQLLFYSVGIGQISSEVPQNLSASRPQDRQFILSSKKLLLSDSGFYLCAWSNEGEQFFGPGTRLTVL.

This clonotype qualifies as medium-sized. The chain uses TRBV6-2 or TRBV6-3 and TRBJ2-7; 11 bases are a match to TRBD2. The V gene's germline CDR1 is MNHEY and CDR2 SVGEGT. The CDR3 totals 15 residues. Trimming removed 5 bases from V and 2 bases from J; junction bases left unmatched: 5. The chain's CDR3 is CASSTGTSGAYEQYF. CDR3 nucleotide sequence: TGTGCCAGCAGTACCGGGACTAGCGGCGCCTACGAGCAGTACTTC.

Ten or more counts support this clonotype. V usage is TRBV12-3 or TRBV12-4 and J usage is TRBJ2-6, with D possibly matching TRBD2 (6 bases). V dropped 2 bases and J dropped 4 bases, with 12 bases sitting between them. CDR3 length: 16 residues. The CDR3 loop is CASSLISGVGANVLTF. DNA for the CDR3: TGTGCCAGCAGTTTAATTTCGGGGGTAGGGGCCAACGTCCTGACTTTC.

In its sample, this clonotype is medium-sized. The rearrangement links TRBV6-6 to TRBJ1-5; D is unresolved. The CDR3 totals 14 residues. Trimming shortened V by 6 bases and J by 0 bases, and 9 bases separated the two germline ends. CDR1 and CDR2 from the germline V gene are MNHNY and SVGAGI (reference sequence). The CDR3, as DNA: TGTGCCAGCAGCCAGCAGGATAGCAATCAGCCCCAGCATTTT. Protein sequence: CASSQQDSNQPQHF.

The chain couples TRBV19 to TRBJ2-7; 7 positions agree with TRBD2. This CDR3 has 15 residues. Per the germline V gene, CDR1 is LNHDA and CDR2 is SQIVND (reference sequence). V was clipped by 6 bases and J by 4 bases; unmatched bases: 12. CDR3 amino acids: CASRAPAGDRYEQYF. The CDR3 coding sequence is TGTGCCAGTAGAGCCCCCGCGGGAGATCGGTACGAGCAGTACTTC.

This clonotype was recorded at least ten times. CDR3 region: CASSLEMIATGNSPLHF. CDR3 coding DNA: TGTGCCAGCAGCTTAGAGATGATCGCCACGGGGAATTCACCCCTCCACTTT. V is TRBV7-9 and J is TRBJ1-6; no reliable D call. Germline V gene lookup returns CDR1 SEHNR and CDR2 FQNEAQ (reference sequence). This CDR3 has 17 amino acids. V lost 1 base and J lost 7, with 17 bases in between. The full variable domain, with the rest looked up from reference TRBV7-9 and TRBJ1-6, is DTGVSQNPRHKITKRGQNVTFRCDPISEHNRLYWYRQTLGQGPEFLTYFQNEAQLEKSRLLSDRFSAERPKGSFSTLEIQRTEQGDSAMYLCASSLEMIATGNSPLHFGNGTRLTVT.

This clonotype is classed as medium-sized. The V call is TRBV19, the J call TRBJ1-6, with 7 bases that match TRBD1. From germline, CDR1 is LNHDA and CDR2 SQIVND (reference sequence). V was clipped by 6 bases and J by 5 bases; unmatched bases: 4. There are 14 residues in the CDR3. CDR3 nucleotide sequence: TGTGCCAGTAGCTCCGGGACAGATAATTCACCCCTCCACTTT. Translated, it gives CASSSGTDNSPLHF.

V is TRBV7-9 and J is TRBJ1-4; D unclear. With 5 bases removed from V and 4 bases from J, the gap between germline ends came to 11 bases. The CDR3 totals 14 residues. Germline V gene data show CDR1 as SEHNR and CDR2 as FQNEAQ (reference sequence). This chain's CDR3 is CASSAGNGNEKLFF. The CDR3 bases are TGTGCCAGCAGCGCGGGTAATGGTAATGAAAAACTGTTTTTT.

Ten or more counts support this clonotype. This chain joins TRBV6-5 and TRBJ2-7; possible D gene TRBD1, 6 bases. Germline assignment: CDR1 MNHEY and CDR2 SVGAGI. The CDR3 sequence is 17 residues long. V shed 0 bases and J shed 6 bases, with 21 bases lying between them. The CDR3, as DNA: TGTGCCAGCAGTTACTCGATGATATCTGGGACATTCGGCGAGCAGTACTTC. Translating gives CASSYSMISGTFGEQYF.

This clonotype was seen more than once but under ten times. This rearrangement joins TRBV25-1 to TRBJ1-6; D is unresolved. V was shortened by 5 bases and J by 7 bases, with 12 bases between the two germline ends. Germline assignment: CDR1 MGHDK and CDR2 SYGVNS. The CDR3 has 14 residues. The CDR3 DNA is TGTGCCAGCAGTCTGGAAACGGACAATTCACCCCTCCACTTT. Amino acids: CASSLETDNSPLHF.

This clonotype was seen repeatedly, ten times or more. The chain carries TRBV19 and TRBJ2-7; TRBD1 is a possible D gene (5 bases). Germline V CDR1 and CDR2: LNHDA, SQIVND (reference sequence). The CDR3 has 14 residues. V shed 2 bases and J shed 2 bases, with 10 bases lying between them. The CDR3 nucleotides are TGTGCCAGTAGTATATCCGGCAGGGCCTACGAGCAGTACTTC. This encodes CASSISGRAYEQYF.

This clonotype was seen ten or more times. This sequence joins TRBV27 and TRBJ1-5; 7 bases align to TRBD1. CDR1 is MNHEY and CDR2 is SMNVEV in the germline V gene (reference sequence). CDR3 length equals 15 residues. Trimming at V came to 6 bases and at J to 2 bases, leaving 7 bases not matched to a gene. The DNA of the CDR3 is TGTGCCAGCAGACCCTACAGGGGTGGCAATCAGCCCCAGCATTTT. This gives the protein CASRPYRGGNQPQHF.

This clonotype is categorized as large (0.1 to 1%). The rearrangement links TRBV6-5 to TRBJ1-6; the D is unclear. From germline, CDR1 is MNHEY and CDR2 SVGAGI. CDR3 length: 12 amino acids. V was cut by 2 bases and J by 6 bases, with 2 bases left in between. The CDR3 region is CASSYPNSPLHF. CDR3 bases: TGTGCCAGCAGTTACCCTAATTCACCCCTCCACTTT.